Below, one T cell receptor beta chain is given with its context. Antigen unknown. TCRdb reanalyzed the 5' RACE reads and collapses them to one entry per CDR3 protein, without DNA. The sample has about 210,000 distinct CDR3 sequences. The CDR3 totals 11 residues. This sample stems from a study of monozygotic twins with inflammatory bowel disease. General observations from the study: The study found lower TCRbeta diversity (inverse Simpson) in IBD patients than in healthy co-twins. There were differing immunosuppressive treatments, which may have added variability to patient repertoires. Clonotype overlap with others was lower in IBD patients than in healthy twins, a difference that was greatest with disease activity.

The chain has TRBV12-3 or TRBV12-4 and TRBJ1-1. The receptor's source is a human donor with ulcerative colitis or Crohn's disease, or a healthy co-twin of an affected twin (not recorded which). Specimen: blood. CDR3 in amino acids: CASSSWTEAFF.